The rows below give T cell receptor beta chains drawn from one sample of a study of cytomegalovirus exposure and HLA in healthy donors. Measured with immunoSEQ multiplex PCR; TCRdb has only the in-frame clones, and not every one. This repertoire shows around 80,000 clones, 62% found once; its top ten account for more than 3.5%. The source material was PBMCs. These receptors all stem from a male donor in good health and CMV-seropositive. CDR3s include the opening cysteine and the closing phenylalanine or tryptophan. Each record gives: V gene, clone size, D gene, J gene, CDR3 protein, CDR3 DNA. A D gene is named only where the DNA matches it firmly. Not all rows give a size; the values are once, few, many and, for expanded clones, a class.

>TRBV27|few|.|TRBJ1-2
CASSARGRGYGYTF
TGTGCCAGCAGTGCTCGCGGCAGGGGCTATGGCTACACCTTC
>TRBV5-4|.|.|TRBJ2-2
CASTKGPGELFF
TGTGCCAGCACCAAGGGGCCCGGGGAGCTGTTTTTT
>TRBV7-6|.|.|TRBJ2-2
CASSSTGSTGELFF
TGTGCCAGCAGCTCCACGGGAAGCACCGGGGAGCTGTTTTTT
>TRBV29-1|.|.|TRBJ1-1
CSVTGGGSDTEAFF
TGCAGCGTTACGGGCGGGGGCTCAGACACTGAAGCTTTCTTT
>TRBV6-1|few|TRBD1|TRBJ1-1
CASSEGRGHTEAFF
TGTGCCAGCAGTGAGGGCAGGGGGCACACTGAAGCTTTCTTT
>TRBV7-9|.|.|TRBJ1-1
CASSLVQAMNTEAFF
TGTGCCAGCAGCTTAGTGCAGGCTATGAACACTGAAGCTTTCTTT
>TRBV19|.|.|TRBJ1-4
CASRNYSGTTNEKLFF
TGTGCCAGTAGGAACTACTCAGGGACAACTAATGAAAAACTGTTTTTT
>TRBV19|few|TRBD1|TRBJ1-5
CASRTGASNQPQHF
TGTGCCAGTAGGACAGGGGCTAGCAATCAGCCCCAGCATTTT
>TRBV27|once|TRBD2|TRBJ2-7
CASSQTSGSYEQYF
TGTGCCAGCAGTCAGACTAGCGGGTCCTACGAGCAGTACTTC
>TRBV11-2|.|TRBD2|TRBJ2-7
CASSFPLAGRGEQYF
TGTGCCAGCAGCTTCCCACTAGCGGGAAGGGGCGAGCAGTACTTC
>TRBV19|.|.|TRBJ1-5
CASKPPPGEGQPQHF
TGTGCCAGTAAACCACCTCCAGGCGAGGGTCAGCCCCAGCATTTT
>TRBV7-2|.|TRBD1|TRBJ1-2
CASSFTSTGVQGYTF
TGTGCCAGCAGCTTTACGTCGACAGGGGTCCAAGGCTACACCTTC
>TRBV19|.|TRBD2|TRBJ2-1
CASSIVGGRPGDEQFF
TGTGCCAGTAGTATTGTGGGCGGGAGGCCAGGGGATGAGCAGTTCTTC
>TRBV28|few|.|TRBJ2-7
CASRDDRSHSYEQYF
TGTGCCAGCAGGGATGACAGGTCCCACTCCTACGAGCAGTACTTC
>TRBV5-5|.|.|TRBJ1-2
CASSLWQVDGYTF
TGTGCCAGCAGCTTGTGGCAGGTTGATGGCTACACCTTC
>TRBV4-2|once|.|TRBJ1-1
CASSPESGGRAFF
TGTGCCAGCAGCCCCGAGTCGGGGGGGCGAGCTTTCTTT
>TRBV6-4|.|.|TRBJ2-2
CASSTSWNTGELFF
TGTGCCAGCAGTACTAGCTGGAACACCGGGGAGCTGTTTTTT
>TRBV12-5|.|TRBD1|TRBJ1-1
CASGRGGQVEAFF
TGTGCTAGTGGTAGGGGGGGACAGGTTGAAGCTTTCTTT
>TRBV15|few|.|TRBJ1-1
CATSRESGNTEAFF
TGTGCCACCAGCAGAGAGTCGGGGAACACTGAAGCTTTCTTT
>TRBV4-2|once|TRBD2|TRBJ2-3
CASSQDRRLAGTDTQYF
TGTGCCAGCAGCCAAGATAGACGACTAGCGGGGACAGATACGCAGTATTTT
>TRBV28|.|.|TRBJ1-1
CASSPFPGNTEAFF
TGTGCCAGCAGCCCTTTCCCGGGGAACACTGAAGCTTTCTTT
>TRBV27|.|TRBD1|TRBJ1-5
CASKGPGGGQPQHF
TGTGCCAGCAAGGGTCCAGGGGGCGGTCAGCCCCAGCATTTT
>TRBV28|.|.|TRBJ2-5
CASSFPLETQYF
TGTGCCAGCAGTTTCCCCTTAGAGACCCAGTACTTC
>TRBV28|.|.|TRBJ1-5
CASSYTPSNQPQHF
TGTGCCAGCAGTTATACTCCCTCAAATCAGCCCCAGCATTTT
>TRBV10-3|few|.|TRBJ2-5
CAINQAPQETQYF
TGTGCCATCAATCAGGCACCCCAAGAGACCCAGTACTTC
>TRBV2|.|TRBD1|TRBJ1-5
CASTQGTNQPQHF
TGTGCCAGCACACAGGGGACCAATCAGCCCCAGCATTTT
>TRBV7-3|.|.|TRBJ2-7
CASSPDRTYEQYF
TGTGCCAGCAGCCCCGACAGGACCTACGAGCAGTACTTC
>TRBV27|few|TRBD1|TRBJ1-2
CASSTGQGHGYTF
TGTGCCAGCAGTACGGGACAGGGACATGGCTACACCTTC
>TRBV18|.|.|TRBJ2-7
CASSPRGWSSYEQYF
TGTGCCAGCTCACCACGTGGCTGGAGCTCCTACGAGCAGTACTTC
>TRBV27|.|.|TRBJ2-7
CASSFSVGQTEQYF
TGTGCCAGCAGTTTTTCCGTAGGACAGACCGAGCAGTACTTC
>TRBV7-2|few|TRBD2|TRBJ2-5
CASSLESGAQETQYF
TGTGCCAGCAGCTTAGAGAGCGGGGCCCAAGAGACCCAGTACTTC
>TRBV7-2|.|.|TRBJ2-6
CASSLSINGGRRVNVLTF
TGTGCCAGCAGCTTGAGCATAAACGGGGGACGGAGAGTGAACGTCCTGACTTTC
>TRBV27|.|TRBD1|TRBJ1-5
CASSQQGSNQPQHF
TGTGCCAGCAGTCAACAGGGGAGCAATCAGCCCCAGCATTTT
>TRBV2|.|.|TRBJ1-4
CASSSQGIEKLFF
TGTGCCAGCAGTAGCCAGGGAATTGAAAAACTGTTTTTT
>TRBV7-6|.|TRBD2|TRBJ2-1
CASSELAARGQFF
TGTGCCAGCAGCGAGCTAGCGGCCCGAGGGCAGTTCTTC
>TRBV2|medium-sized|TRBD1|TRBJ2-3
CASSADRGHRSTDTQYF
TGTGCCAGCAGTGCGGACAGGGGCCACCGAAGCACAGATACGCAGTATTTT
>TRBV2|.|TRBD2|TRBJ2-3
CASSVSETSADTQYF
TGTGCCAGCAGTGTAAGCGAGACTAGCGCAGATACGCAGTATTTT
>TRBV10-3|few|TRBD2|TRBJ2-3
CATNGLAATDTQYF
TGTGCCACTAACGGACTAGCGGCCACAGATACGCAGTATTTT
>TRBV29-1|.|.|TRBJ2-7
CSTRVPGTYEQYF
TGCAGCACCCGTGTCCCAGGAACCTACGAGCAGTACTTC
>TRBV2|.|TRBD1|TRBJ1-3
CASGGQGTWNTIYF
TGTGCCAGCGGGGGACAGGGGACCTGGAACACCATATATTTT
>TRBV5-5|.|.|TRBJ2-5
CASSFAGRETQYF
TGTGCCAGCAGCTTTGCAGGGCGGGAGACCCAGTACTTC
>TRBV19|.|TRBD1|TRBJ1-6
CASSRKGQDNSPLHF
TGTGCCAGTAGCCGGAAGGGACAGGATAATTCACCCCTCCACTTT
>TRBV30|.|TRBD1|TRBJ1-5
CAWSVVGTGGQPQHF
TGTGCCTGGAGTGTTGTTGGGACAGGCGGTCAGCCCCAGCATTTT
>TRBV5-1|.|.|TRBJ2-5
CASSLESTQYF
TGCGCCAGCAGCCTCGAGTCGACCCAGTACTTC
>TRBV7-3|.|.|TRBJ2-3
CASSSVTGLLDTDTQYF
TGTGCCAGCAGCTCCGTCACGGGATTATTAGACACAGATACGCAGTATTTT
>TRBV9|few|.|TRBJ1-5
CASSVLGDGNQPQHF
TGTGCCAGCAGCGTTTTGGGAGATGGCAATCAGCCCCAGCATTTT
>TRBV5-4|.|TRBD1|TRBJ1-1
CASSFSGGSTEAFF
TGTGCCAGCAGCTTTTCAGGGGGCAGCACTGAAGCTTTCTTT
>TRBV9|.|TRBD2|TRBJ2-1
CASSDDGGGSREQFF
TGTGCCAGCAGCGATGACGGGGGGGGATCGAGAGAGCAGTTCTTC
>TRBV19|.|TRBD1|TRBJ1-5
CASSIGDRGRHQPQHF
TGTGCCAGTAGTATAGGGGACAGGGGAAGGCATCAGCCCCAGCATTTT
>TRBV7-6|.|TRBD2|TRBJ2-4
CASSPGGGAKNIQYF
TGTGCCAGCAGCCCCGGGGGGGGAGCCAAAAACATTCAGTACTTC
>TRBV4-1|.|.|TRBJ2-4
CASSEGVGRAKNIQYF
TGCGCCAGCAGCGAAGGGGTGGGGAGGGCCAAAAACATTCAGTACTTC
>TRBV18|.|.|TRBJ2-3
CASSPRGRNGDTQYF
TGTGCCAGCTCACCCCGGGGGAGGAATGGAGATACGCAGTATTTT
>TRBV9|.|TRBD1|TRBJ1-1
CASSVDGTGREAFF
TGTGCCAGCAGCGTAGATGGGACAGGCCGTGAAGCTTTCTTT
>TRBV5-8|.|.|TRBJ2-3
CASSVDRDTQYF
TGTGCCAGCAGCGTGGACAGAGATACGCAGTATTTT
>TRBV25-1|medium-sized|.|TRBJ1-4
CASSESRTAINEKLFF
TGTGCCAGCAGTGAATCTAGGACAGCTATAAATGAAAAACTGTTTTTT
>TRBV5-4|few|.|TRBJ1-3
CASSLGTAVNTIYF
TGTGCCAGCAGCTTGGGGACAGCGGTAAACACCATATATTTT
>TRBV7-3|.|TRBD2|TRBJ2-1
CASSLTPSGGTREQFF
TGTGCCAGCAGCTTAACGCCTAGCGGAGGGACTCGTGAGCAGTTCTTC
>TRBV5-4|.|.|TRBJ2-1
CASSPTPEIYNEQFF
TGTGCCAGCAGCCCGACACCCGAAATTTACAATGAGCAGTTCTTC
>TRBV30|few|.|TRBJ1-1
CAWRTGGRNTEAFF
TGTGCCTGGAGGACTGGCGGGAGGAACACTGAAGCTTTCTTT
>TRBV5-4|.|TRBD1|TRBJ2-5
CASSPDRQETQYF
TGTGCCAGCAGCCCGGACAGGCAAGAGACCCAGTACTTC